Below are 19 T cell receptor beta chains sequenced from a single sample in a study of response to subunit inactivated influenza vaccine. TCRdb reprocessed the RT-PCR reads via MiXCR and lists one record per CDR3 protein. The table shows 500,000 to 650,000 distinct CDR3 sequences, with approximately 7.7% occurring only once. The sequencing used PBMCs from blood, collected 23 to 25 months after vaccination. These TCRs come from a man between 50 and 75 years old who received an inactivated influenza vaccine.

The rearrangement uses TRBV9 and TRBJ1-2, with 7 nucleotides matching TRBD1. The germline gives CDR1 SGDLS, CDR2 YYNGEE. J gave up 8 bases and V 0 bases, and 13 bases lay outside the gene matches. This CDR3 spans 16 amino acids. The CDR3 region has the DNA TGTGCCAGCAGCGTAGAAGACCCGACAGGGCCGGGGGGCTACACCTTC. Its translation is CASSVEDPTGPGGYTF.

This clonotype was detected only a few times. The rearrangement links TRBV3-1 to TRBJ2-2; D unresolved. This CDR3 is 15 amino acids long. Germline CDR1 is LGHDT and CDR2 is YNNKEL (reference sequence). Trimming took 5 bases from V and 0 from J, leaving 10 bases between them. Here the CDR3 DNA reads TGTGCCAGCAGCAGAACACTGGCGAACACCGGGGAGCTGTTTTTT. It translates to CASSRTLANTGELFF.

This clonotype turned up a few times. The CDR3 spells CASSQVRDGEAFF. In nucleotides, the CDR3 is TGTGCCAGCAGCCAAGTTAGGGATGGTGAAGCTTTCTTT. The chain recombines TRBV4-2 with TRBJ1-1, with no clear D. Trimming shortened V by 1 base and J by 7 bases, and 10 bases separated the two germline ends. The CDR3 is 13 residues long. Germline V lookup: CDR1 LGHNA, CDR2 YNFKEQ.

This clonotype has just a few counts. CDR3 amino acids: CASSLSSGSIYEQFF. The CDR3 DNA reads as TGTGCCAGCAGTTTATCTAGCGGGAGTATATATGAGCAGTTCTTC. V gene TRBV27 combines with J gene TRBJ2-1; 9 bases match TRBD2. V gave up 0 bases and J gave up 8 bases; unmatched junction bases: 5. CDR3 length equals 15 residues. Per the germline V gene, CDR1 is MNHEY and CDR2 is SMNVEV (reference sequence).

This clonotype has at least ten counts. The chain joins TRBV15 to TRBJ2-3; no firm D call. The germline gives CDR1 LNHNV, CDR2 YYDKDF (reference sequence). The CDR3 extends over 16 amino acids. Trimming removed 0 bases at V and 0 bases at J, with 10 bases between. The CDR3 loop is CATSRDFGFSTDTQYF. As DNA, the CDR3 is TGTGCCACCAGCAGAGATTTCGGATTCAGCACAGATACGCAGTATTTT.

This clonotype was observed a few times. This chain links TRBV5-1 with TRBJ1-2; no clear D gene. The CDR3 extends over 14 amino acids. Germline V gene sequence: CDR1 SGHRS, CDR2 YFSETQ. V shed 2 bases and J shed 3 bases, with 11 bases lying between them. The CDR3 loop reads CASSFGTSDYGYTF. CDR3 DNA sequence: TGCGCCAGCAGCTTTGGAACATCGGACTATGGCTACACCTTC.

The rearrangement links TRBV6-2 or TRBV6-3 to TRBJ1-1; no clear D. Germline V gene lookup returns CDR1 MNHEY and CDR2 SVGEGT. The CDR3 spans 15 residues. Trimming took 7 bases from V and 4 from J, leaving 19 bases between them. The CDR3 protein is CASTRHSYYFTEAFF. In DNA form, the CDR3 reads TGTGCCAGCACTCGACACAGCTACTACTTCACTGAAGCTTTCTTT.

The genes are TRBV9 and TRBJ2-2, with D maybe TRBD1 (5 bases). The CDR3 length is 16 residues. V was trimmed by 0 bases and J by 3 bases, leaving 12 bases between them. CDR1 SGDLS and CDR2 YYNGEE come from the germline V gene. CDR3: CASSVDMGRYTGELFF. The CDR3 bases are TGTGCCAGCAGCGTAGATATGGGGCGCTACACCGGGGAGCTGTTTTTT.

This clonotype was counted between two and nine times. The J gene is TRBJ2-5, the V gene TRBV10-3, with 8 bases fitting TRBD2. The CDR3 has 14 amino acids. The germline CDR1 and CDR2 sequences are ENHRY and SYGVKD. The V and J ends lost 4 bases and 5 bases, in that order; junction bases with no gene match: 6. This CDR3 reads CAISGFAGGETQYF. CDR3 DNA sequence: TGTGCCATCAGTGGGTTTGCGGGAGGTGAGACCCAGTACTTC.

This clonotype was detected ten times or more. The chain links TRBV12-3 or TRBV12-4 to TRBJ2-2, with 11 bases that match TRBD1. The CDR3 consists of 16 residues. V lost 6 bases and J lost 4; bases outside the gene matches: 7. The CDR3 sequence is CASRRPGQGVTGELFF. In DNA form, the CDR3 reads TGTGCCAGCAGAAGACCGGGACAGGGGGTCACCGGGGAGCTGTTTTTT.

V usage is TRBV25-1 and J usage is TRBJ1-2; D not resolved. Looked up from germline, CDR1 is MGHDK and CDR2 is SYGVNS. The CDR3 length is 12 residues. V lost 6 bases and J 3 bases, leaving 8 bases between the germline ends. Here the CDR3 DNA reads TGTGCCAGCAGAGACCTAGACTATGGCTACACCTTC. Amino acid sequence: CASRDLDYGYTF.

This clonotype was recorded a few times. The CDR3 DNA sequence: TGCGCCAGCAGCCCCCCGACGGTGAGCTCTGGGGCCAACGTCCTGACTTTC. It is translated as CASSPPTVSSGANVLTF. The chain uses TRBV5-1 and TRBJ2-6; D gene uncertain. This CDR3 has 17 amino acids. The germline V gene has CDR1 SGHRS and CDR2 YFSETQ. The V gene lost 4 bases and the J gene lost 0 bases, with 14 bases spanning the gap.

This clonotype turned up a few times. The chain has TRBV7-9 and TRBJ2-1, with 16 bases identical to TRBD2. Per germline, CDR1 SEHNR and CDR2 FQNEAQ (reference sequence). Losses at the gene ends were 9 bases for V and 7 bases for J; bases not matched to a gene: 6. The length of the CDR3 is 15 residues. The CDR3 DNA follows: TGTGCCAGTGGGACTAGCGGGAGGGAGTGGAATGAGCAGTTCTTC. Protein: CASGTSGREWNEQFF.

This clonotype was observed a handful of times. This rearrangement joins TRBV6-1 to TRBJ2-3; TRBD2 might be the D (6 bases). CDR3 size: 15 residues. Germline V gives CDR1 MNHNS, CDR2 SASEGT. V was clipped by 10 bases and J by 2 bases, with 19 bases between them. Here the CDR3 reads CATQGGGIVTDTQYF. The CDR3 DNA follows: TGTGCCACCCAGGGAGGCGGGATAGTCACAGATACGCAGTATTTT.

There are many counts of this clonotype. The chain has TRBV20-1 and TRBJ2-5; tentatively, D is TRBD1 (6 bases). The ends were cut back, 6 bases at V and 1 base at J, with 15 bases in the middle. Looked up from germline, CDR1 is DFQATT and CDR2 is SNEGSKA (reference sequence). The CDR3 spans 14 residues. CDR3 loop: CSASPRGFQETQYF. The CDR3 DNA reads as TGCAGTGCGAGCCCCAGGGGTTTCCAAGAGACCCAGTACTTC.

The chain employs TRBV10-3 and TRBJ2-3; TRBD1 is a possible D gene (5 bases). CDR1 ENHRY and CDR2 SYGVKD come from the germline V gene. V lost 0 bases, J lost 6 bases, and 13 bases lay in between. This CDR3 is 15 amino acids long. CDR3 DNA sequence: TGTGCCATCAGTGAGTCCCAAACAGGATCCGATACGCAGTATTTT. This sequence encodes CAISESQTGSDTQYF.

This clonotype was found many times. Here the CDR3 reads CASSQDPGGLSPLHF. The CDR3 DNA reads TGTGCCAGCAGCCAAGATCCAGGGGGCCTTTCACCCCTCCACTTT. The gene calls are TRBV4-2 and TRBJ1-6; 8 bases map to TRBD1. The CDR3 has 15 residues. Germline V lookup: CDR1 LGHNA, CDR2 YNFKEQ. With 0 bases clipped from V and 9 bases from J, the junction kept 4 bases outside the gene matches.

This clonotype was picked up many times. The chain is built from TRBV5-1 and TRBJ1-4; weak D call: TRBD1 (5 bases). The CDR3 spans 15 residues. Between the trimmed V and J ends, which lost 3 bases and 0 bases, there was a span of 9 bases. Germline CDR1 is SGHRS and CDR2 is YFSETQ. This CDR3 reads CASSSGTSTNEKLFF. The DNA of the CDR3 is TGCGCCAGCAGCTCGGGGACCTCAACTAATGAAAAACTGTTTTTT.

This clonotype was seen many times. The chain is built from TRBV4-2 and TRBJ2-5; no clear D. CDR1 is LGHNA and CDR2 is YNFKEQ in the germline V gene. This CDR3 spans 15 amino acids. Trimming removed 0 bases at V and 4 bases at J, with 12 bases between. CDR3 coding DNA: TGTGCCAGCAGCCAAGATTTGTCCCTCCGAGAGACCCAGTACTTC. Translating gives CASSQDLSLRETQYF.